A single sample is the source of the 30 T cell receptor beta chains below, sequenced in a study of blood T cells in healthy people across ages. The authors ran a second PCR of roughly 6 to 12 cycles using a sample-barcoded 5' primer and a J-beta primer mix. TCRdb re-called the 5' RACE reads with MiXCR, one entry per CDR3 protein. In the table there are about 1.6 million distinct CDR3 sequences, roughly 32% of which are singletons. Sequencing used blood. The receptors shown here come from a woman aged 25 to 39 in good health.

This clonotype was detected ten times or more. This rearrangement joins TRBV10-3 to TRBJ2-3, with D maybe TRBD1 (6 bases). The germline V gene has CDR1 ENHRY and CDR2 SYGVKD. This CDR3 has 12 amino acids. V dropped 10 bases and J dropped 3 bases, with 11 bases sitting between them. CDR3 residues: CATETGTDTQYF. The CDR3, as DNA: TGTGCCACAGAAACAGGGACAGATACGCAGTATTTT.

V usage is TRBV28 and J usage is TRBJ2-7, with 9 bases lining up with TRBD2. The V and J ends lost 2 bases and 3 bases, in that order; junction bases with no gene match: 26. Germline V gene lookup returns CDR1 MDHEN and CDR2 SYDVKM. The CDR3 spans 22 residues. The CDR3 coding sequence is TGTGCCAGCAGTTTACCCACAATTACCCACCAGTATAGCGGGAGAGGGGACTACGAGCAGTACTTC. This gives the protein CASSLPTITHQYSGRGDYEQYF.

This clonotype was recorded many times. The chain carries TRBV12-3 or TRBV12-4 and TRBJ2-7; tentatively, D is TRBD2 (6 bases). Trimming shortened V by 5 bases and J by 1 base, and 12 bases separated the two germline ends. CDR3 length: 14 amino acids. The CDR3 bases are TGTGCCAGCAGTCCCGATGGGGGGTCCTACGAGCAGTACTTC. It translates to CASSPDGGSYEQYF.

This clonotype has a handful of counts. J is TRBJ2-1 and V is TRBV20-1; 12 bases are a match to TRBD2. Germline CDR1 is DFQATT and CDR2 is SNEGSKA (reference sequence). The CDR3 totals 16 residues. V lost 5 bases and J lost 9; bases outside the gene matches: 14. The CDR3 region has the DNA TGCAGTGCTCCGCCGTCCTTACTAGCGGGGGGAAGTGAGCAGTTCTTC. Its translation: CSAPPSLLAGGSEQFF.

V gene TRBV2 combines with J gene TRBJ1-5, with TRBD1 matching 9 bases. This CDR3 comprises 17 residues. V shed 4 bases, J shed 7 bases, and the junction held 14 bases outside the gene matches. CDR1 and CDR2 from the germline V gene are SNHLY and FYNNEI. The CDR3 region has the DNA TGTGCCAGCAGTGGAGGACAGGGGTTGAGTGTAGGGCAGCCCCAGCATTTT. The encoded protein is CASSGGQGLSVGQPQHF.

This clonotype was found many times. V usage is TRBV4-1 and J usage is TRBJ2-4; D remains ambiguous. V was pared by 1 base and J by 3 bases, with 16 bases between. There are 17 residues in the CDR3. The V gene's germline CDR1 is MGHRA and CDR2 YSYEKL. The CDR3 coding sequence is TGCGCCAGCAGCCAAGTTATCCCGGGTTGGGGCAAAAACATTCAGTACTTC. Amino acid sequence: CASSQVIPGWGKNIQYF.

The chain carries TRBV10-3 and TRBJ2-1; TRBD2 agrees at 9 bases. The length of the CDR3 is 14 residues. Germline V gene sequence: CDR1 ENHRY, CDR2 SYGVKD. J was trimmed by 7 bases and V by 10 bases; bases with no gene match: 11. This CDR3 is CASCVGLAPNEQFF. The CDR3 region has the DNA TGTGCCAGCTGCGTGGGACTAGCACCGAATGAGCAGTTCTTC.

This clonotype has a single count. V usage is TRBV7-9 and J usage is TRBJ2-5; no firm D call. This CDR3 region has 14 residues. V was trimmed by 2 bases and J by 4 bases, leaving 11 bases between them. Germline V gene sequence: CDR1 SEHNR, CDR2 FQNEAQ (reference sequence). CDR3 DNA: TGTGCCAGCAGCTTATCCCTCACCGCAGAGACCCAGTACTTC. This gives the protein CASSLSLTAETQYF. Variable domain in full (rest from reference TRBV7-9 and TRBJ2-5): DTGVSQNPRHKITKRGQNVTFRCDPISEHNRLYWYRQTLGQGPEFLTYFQNEAQLEKSRLLSDRFSAERPKGSFSTLEIQRTEQGDSAMYLCASSLSLTAETQYFGPGTRLLVL.

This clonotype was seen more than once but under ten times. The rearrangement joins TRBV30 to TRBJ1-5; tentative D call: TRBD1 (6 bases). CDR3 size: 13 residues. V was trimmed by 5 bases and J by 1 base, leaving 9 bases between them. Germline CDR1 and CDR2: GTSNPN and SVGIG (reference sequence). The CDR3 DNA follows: TGTGCCTGGGATCAGGGGAGCAATCAGCCCCAGCATTTT. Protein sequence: CAWDQGSNQPQHF.

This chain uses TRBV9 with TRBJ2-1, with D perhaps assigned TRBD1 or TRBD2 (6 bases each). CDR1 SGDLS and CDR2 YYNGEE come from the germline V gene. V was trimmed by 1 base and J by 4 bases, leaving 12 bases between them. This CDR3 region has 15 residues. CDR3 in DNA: TGTGCCAGCAGCGTATCGGGGGCGCGGTACAATGAGCAGTTCTTC. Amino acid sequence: CASSVSGARYNEQFF.

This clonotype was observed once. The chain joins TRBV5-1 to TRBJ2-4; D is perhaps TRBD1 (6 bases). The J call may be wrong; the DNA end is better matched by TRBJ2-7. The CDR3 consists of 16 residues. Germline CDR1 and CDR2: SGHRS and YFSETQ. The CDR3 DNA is TGCGCCAGCAGCACCATACCGGGACAAGGGAACCTCGAGCAGTACTTC. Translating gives CASSTIPGQGNLEQYF.

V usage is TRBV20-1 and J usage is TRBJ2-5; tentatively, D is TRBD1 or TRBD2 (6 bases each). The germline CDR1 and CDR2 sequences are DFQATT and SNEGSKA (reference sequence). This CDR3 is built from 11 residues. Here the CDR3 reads CRARLRGEQYF. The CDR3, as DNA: TGCAGGGCACGCCTAAGGGGGGAGCAGTACTTC.

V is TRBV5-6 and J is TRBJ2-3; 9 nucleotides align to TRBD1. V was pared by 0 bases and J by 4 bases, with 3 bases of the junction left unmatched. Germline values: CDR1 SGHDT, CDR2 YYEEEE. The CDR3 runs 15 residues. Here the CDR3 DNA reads TGTGCCAGCAGCTTGGGACAGGGGGGTTCAGATACGCAGTATTTT. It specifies CASSLGQGGSDTQYF.

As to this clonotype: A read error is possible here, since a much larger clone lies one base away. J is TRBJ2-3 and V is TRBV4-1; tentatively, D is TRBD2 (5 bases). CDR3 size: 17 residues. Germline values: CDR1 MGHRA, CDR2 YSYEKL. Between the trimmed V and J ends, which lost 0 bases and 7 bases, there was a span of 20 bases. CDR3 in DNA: TGCGCCAGCAGCCAAGATCCCCCCGGGGTCGGAGCAAATACGCAGTATTTT. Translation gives CASSQDPPGVGANTQYF.

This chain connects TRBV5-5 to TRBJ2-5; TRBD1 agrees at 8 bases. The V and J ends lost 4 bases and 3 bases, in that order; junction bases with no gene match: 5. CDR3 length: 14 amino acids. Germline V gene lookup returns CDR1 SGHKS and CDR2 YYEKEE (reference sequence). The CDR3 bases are TGTGCCAGCAGCCCAGGGGGACAGGAAGAGACCCAGTACTTC. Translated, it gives CASSPGGQEETQYF.

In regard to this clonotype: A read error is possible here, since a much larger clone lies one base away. This CDR3 is CASNQQLGARGYTF. The CDR3 region has the DNA TGTGCCAGCAACCAACAGCTGGGGGCTCGAGGCTACACCTTC. This chain joins TRBV14 and TRBJ1-2, with D maybe TRBD1 (6 bases). The length of the CDR3 is 14 residues. Germline values: CDR1 SGHDN, CDR2 FVKESK.

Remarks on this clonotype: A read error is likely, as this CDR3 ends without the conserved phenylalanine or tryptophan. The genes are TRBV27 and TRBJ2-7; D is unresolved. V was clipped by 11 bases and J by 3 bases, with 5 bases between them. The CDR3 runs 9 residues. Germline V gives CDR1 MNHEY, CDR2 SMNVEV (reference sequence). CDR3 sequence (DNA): TGTGCCGCAGGCTACGAGCAGTACTGC. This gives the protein CAAGYEQYC.

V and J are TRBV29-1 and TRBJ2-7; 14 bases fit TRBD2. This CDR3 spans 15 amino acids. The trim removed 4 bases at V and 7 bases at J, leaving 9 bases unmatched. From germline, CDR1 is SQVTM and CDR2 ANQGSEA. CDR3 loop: CSVGPGTSGSGEQYF. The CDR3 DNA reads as TGCAGCGTTGGCCCCGGGACTAGCGGGAGTGGGGAGCAGTACTTC.

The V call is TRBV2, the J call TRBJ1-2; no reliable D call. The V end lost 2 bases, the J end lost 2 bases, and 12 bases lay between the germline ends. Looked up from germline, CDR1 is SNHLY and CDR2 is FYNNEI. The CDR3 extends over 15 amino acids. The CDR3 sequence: CASSESLGLNYGYTF. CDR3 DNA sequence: TGTGCCAGCAGTGAAAGCCTTGGACTGAACTATGGCTACACCTTC. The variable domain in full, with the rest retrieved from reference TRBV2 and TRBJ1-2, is EPEVTQTPSHQVTQMGQEVILRCVPISNHLYFYWYRQILGQKVEFLVSFYNNEISEKSEIFDDQFSVERPDGSNFTLKIRSTKLEDSAMYFCASSESLGLNYGYTFGSGTRLTVV.

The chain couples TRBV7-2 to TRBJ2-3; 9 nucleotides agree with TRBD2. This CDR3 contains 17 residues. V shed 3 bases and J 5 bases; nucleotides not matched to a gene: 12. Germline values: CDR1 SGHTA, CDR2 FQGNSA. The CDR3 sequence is CASSFVGGGASRDTQYF. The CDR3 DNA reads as TGTGCCAGCAGCTTCGTCGGCGGGGGGGCTTCAAGAGATACGCAGTATTTT.

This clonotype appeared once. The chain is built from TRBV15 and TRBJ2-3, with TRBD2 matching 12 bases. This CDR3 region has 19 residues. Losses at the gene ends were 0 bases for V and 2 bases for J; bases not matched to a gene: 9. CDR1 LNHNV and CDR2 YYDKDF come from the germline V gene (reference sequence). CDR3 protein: CATSRDQALAGGYTDTQYF. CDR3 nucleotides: TGTGCCACCAGCAGAGACCAGGCACTAGCGGGAGGATACACAGATACGCAGTATTTT.

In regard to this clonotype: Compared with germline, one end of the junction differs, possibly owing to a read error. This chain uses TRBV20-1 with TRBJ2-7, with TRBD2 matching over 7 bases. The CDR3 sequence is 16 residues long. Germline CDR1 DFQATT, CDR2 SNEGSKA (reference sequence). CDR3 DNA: TGCAGTGCTCAACCAGTGAGCGGGGCGGAAACCTACGAGCGGTACTTC. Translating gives CSAQPVSGAETYERYF.

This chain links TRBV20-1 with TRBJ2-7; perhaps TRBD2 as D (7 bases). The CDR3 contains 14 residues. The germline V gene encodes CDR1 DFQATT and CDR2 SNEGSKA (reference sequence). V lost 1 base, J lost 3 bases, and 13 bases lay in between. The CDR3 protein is CSARASGGGYEQYF. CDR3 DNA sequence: TGCAGTGCTAGAGCTAGCGGAGGGGGCTACGAGCAGTACTTC.

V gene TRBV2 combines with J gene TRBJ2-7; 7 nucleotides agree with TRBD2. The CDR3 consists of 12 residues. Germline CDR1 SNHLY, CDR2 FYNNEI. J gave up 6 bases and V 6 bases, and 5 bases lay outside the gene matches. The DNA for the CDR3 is TGTGCCAGCAGGCGGGAGAATATCGAGCAGTACTTC. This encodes CASRRENIEQYF.

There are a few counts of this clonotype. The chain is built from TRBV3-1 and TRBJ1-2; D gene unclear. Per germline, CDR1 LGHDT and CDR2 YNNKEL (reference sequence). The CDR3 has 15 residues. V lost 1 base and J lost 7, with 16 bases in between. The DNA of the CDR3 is TGTGCCAGCAGCCAAGTTTTTACGACGGCGAGTGGCTACACCTTC. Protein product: CASSQVFTTASGYTF.

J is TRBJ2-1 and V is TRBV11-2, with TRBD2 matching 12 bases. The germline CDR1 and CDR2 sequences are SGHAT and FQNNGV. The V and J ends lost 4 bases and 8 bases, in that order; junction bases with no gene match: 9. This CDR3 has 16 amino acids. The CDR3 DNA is TGTGCCAGCAGCTCCCGACTAGCGGGGGCCCTATATGAGCAGTTCTTC. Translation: CASSSRLAGALYEQFF.

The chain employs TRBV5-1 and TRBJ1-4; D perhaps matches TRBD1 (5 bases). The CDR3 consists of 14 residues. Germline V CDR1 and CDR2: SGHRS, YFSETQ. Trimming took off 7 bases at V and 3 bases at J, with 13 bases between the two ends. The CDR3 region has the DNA TGCGCCAGCGGCACCGGGACGGCTAATGAAAAACTGTTTTTT. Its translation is CASGTGTANEKLFF. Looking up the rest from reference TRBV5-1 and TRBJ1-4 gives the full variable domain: KAGVTQTPRYLIKTRGQQVTLSCSPISGHRSVSWYQQTPGQGLQFLFEYFSETQRNKGNFPGRFSGRQFSNSRSEMNVSTLELGDSALYLCASGTGTANEKLFFGSGTQLSVL.

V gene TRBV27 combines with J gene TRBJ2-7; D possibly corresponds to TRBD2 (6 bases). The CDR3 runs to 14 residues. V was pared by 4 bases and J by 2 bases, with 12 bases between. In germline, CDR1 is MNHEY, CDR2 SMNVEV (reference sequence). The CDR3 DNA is TGTGCCAGCAGTTACAGCGGGCCCGCCTACGAGCAGTACTTC. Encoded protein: CASSYSGPAYEQYF.

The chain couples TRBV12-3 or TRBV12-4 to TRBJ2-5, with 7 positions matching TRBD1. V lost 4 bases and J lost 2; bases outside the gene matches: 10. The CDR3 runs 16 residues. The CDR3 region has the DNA TGTGCCAGCAGTTCACATAAGGACAGGAATCAAGAGACCCAGTACTTC. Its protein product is CASSSHKDRNQETQYF.

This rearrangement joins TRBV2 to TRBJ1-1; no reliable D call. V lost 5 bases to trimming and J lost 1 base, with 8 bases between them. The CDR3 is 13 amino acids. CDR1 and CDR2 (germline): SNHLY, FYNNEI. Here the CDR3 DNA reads TGTGCCAGCAGTTCGGAGGAGAACACTGAAGCTTTCTTT. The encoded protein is CASSSEENTEAFF.